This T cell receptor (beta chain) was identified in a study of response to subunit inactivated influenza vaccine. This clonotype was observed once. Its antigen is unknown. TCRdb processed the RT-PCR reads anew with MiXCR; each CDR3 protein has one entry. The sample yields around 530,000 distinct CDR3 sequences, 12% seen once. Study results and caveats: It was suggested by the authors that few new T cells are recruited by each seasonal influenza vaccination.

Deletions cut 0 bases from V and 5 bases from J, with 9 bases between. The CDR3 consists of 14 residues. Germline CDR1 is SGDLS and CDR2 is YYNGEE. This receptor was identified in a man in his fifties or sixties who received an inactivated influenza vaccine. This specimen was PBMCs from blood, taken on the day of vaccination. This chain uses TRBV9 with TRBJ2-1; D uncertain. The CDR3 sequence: CASSVVPQNNEQFF. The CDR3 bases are TGTGCCAGCAGCGTAGTACCCCAAAACAATGAGCAGTTCTTC.